This passage covers 23 T cell receptor beta chains from one sample sequenced in a study of blood T cell repertoires in COVID-19. Produced via immunoSEQ multiplex PCR; TCRdb's table is partial and in-frame only. The data show approximately 190,000 clones, 60% to 80% seen once. Sequencing was carried out using peripheral blood. All receptors derive from a man aged 60 to 69 with active or convalescent COVID-19.

The gene calls are TRBV19 and TRBJ2-2; D unclear. Germline lookup yields CDR1 LNHDA and CDR2 SQIVND (reference sequence). This CDR3 region has 14 residues. Trimming stripped 5 bases from V and 2 bases from J, with 9 bases between. The DNA of the CDR3 is TGTGCCAGTAGTCAAAAGAGCAACACCGGGGAGCTGTTTTTT. This gives the protein CASSQKSNTGELFF.

The V gene is TRBV27, the J gene TRBJ2-5; possibly TRBD2 for D (6 bases). Germline CDR1 is MNHEY and CDR2 is SMNVEV (reference sequence). The ends were cut back, 5 bases at V and 5 bases at J, with 21 bases in the middle. The CDR3 spans 16 residues. CDR3 residues: CASSLRVGEVWETQYF. DNA of the CDR3: TGTGCCAGCAGTCTACGGGTAGGGGAGGTATGGGAGACCCAGTACTTC.

The J gene is TRBJ1-2, the V gene TRBV18; tentatively, D is TRBD1 (5 bases). The CDR3 extends over 14 amino acids. Germline assignment: CDR1 KGHSH and CDR2 LQKENI. Trimming pared 3 bases from V and 0 bases from J, leaving 8 bases between. CDR3 coding DNA: TGTGCCAGCTCACCGACAGACGCTAACTATGGCTACACCTTC. Its protein product is CASSPTDANYGYTF.

This sequence joins TRBV7-9 and TRBJ2-7; 9 nucleotides align to TRBD2. The CDR3 has 16 amino acids. Germline CDR1 is SEHNR and CDR2 is FQNEAQ (reference sequence). The trim removed 6 bases at V and 6 bases at J, leaving 15 bases unmatched. CDR3 DNA sequence: TGTGCCAGCAGTTCCCCCGTCGGACTAGCGACTGGCGAGCAGTACTTC. Its translation: CASSSPVGLATGEQYF.

The rearrangement links TRBV5-3 to TRBJ2-6, with D perhaps matching TRBD2 (6 bases). TRBV5-3 is an ORF, with its function uncertain. The CDR3 covers 19 residues. The ends were cut back, 4 bases at V and 0 bases at J, with 20 bases in the middle. The CDR3 nucleotides read TGTGCCAGAAGCGGAGGGACGCGAGTTTTAAGCTCTGGGGCCAACGTCCTGACTTTC. Residues: CARSGGTRVLSSGANVLTF.

The chain joins TRBV9 to TRBJ2-5; D unresolved. V was cut by 0 bases and J by 1 base, with 13 bases left in between. The length of the CDR3 is 16 residues. Germline lookup yields CDR1 SGDLS and CDR2 YYNGEE. The CDR3 sequence: CASSVGSRRGQETQYF. CDR3 nucleotides: TGTGCCAGCAGCGTAGGATCTCGTCGCGGCCAAGAGACCCAGTACTTC.

V is TRBV28 and J is TRBJ1-2; D call uncertain. The CDR3 is 13 amino acids. Per the germline V gene, CDR1 is MDHEN and CDR2 is SYDVKM. The V end lost 6 bases, the J end lost 0 bases, and 8 bases lay between the germline ends. CDR3 sequence reads: CASSPSANYGYTF. The CDR3 DNA follows: TGTGCCAGCAGCCCTTCAGCTAACTATGGCTACACCTTC.

Only a few counts were recorded for this clone. This rearrangement joins TRBV27 to TRBJ2-7; 9 positions match TRBD2. CDR1 is MNHEY and CDR2 is SMNVEV in the germline V gene (reference sequence). The junction had 4 bases not matched to a gene; V was cut back by 5 bases and J by 2 bases. The CDR3 is 14 amino acids. The CDR3 bases are TGTGCCAGCAGTGGCCTAGCGGGACCCTACGAGCAGTACTTC. Its translation: CASSGLAGPYEQYF.

This chain uses TRBV18 with TRBJ2-2; 10 bases map to TRBD1. The V segment lost 1 base and the J segment 4 bases; nucleotides outside the gene matches: 6. The CDR3 has 17 residues. Germline V gene lookup returns CDR1 KGHSH and CDR2 LQKENI. CDR3 amino acids: CASSPLPGQGTTGELFF. CDR3 sequence (DNA): TGTGCCAGCTCACCACTTCCGGGACAGGGGACCACCGGGGAGCTGTTTTTT.

V gene TRBV9 combines with J gene TRBJ2-1; the D gene is possibly TRBD2 (6 bases). CDR3 length: 16 residues. V shed 5 bases and J shed 1 base, with 16 bases lying between them. CDR1 is SGDLS, CDR2 YYNGEE, per germline. The chain's CDR3 is CASSPGLALSYNEQFF. The CDR3 DNA is TGTGCCAGCAGTCCGGGGCTAGCGCTATCCTACAATGAGCAGTTCTTC.

This chain links TRBV11-2 with TRBJ2-3; D is possibly TRBD2 (6 bases). This CDR3 is 14 amino acids long. In germline, CDR1 is SGHAT, CDR2 FQNNGV. V was cut by 5 bases and J by 6 bases, with 15 bases left in between. CDR3 in DNA: TGTGCCAGCAGCCGGGACTTATCTTTGGATACGCAGTATTTT. The encoded protein is CASSRDLSLDTQYF. Variable domain in full (rest from reference TRBV11-2 and TRBJ2-3): EAGVAQSPRYKIIEKRQSVAFWCNPISGHATLYWYQQILGQGPKLLIQFQNNGVVDDSQLPKDRFSAERLKGVDSTLKIQPAKLEDSAVYLCASSRDLSLDTQYFGPGTRLTVL.

This rearrangement joins TRBV7-2 to TRBJ2-1, with TRBD2 identical over 7 bases. The CDR3 is 15 amino acids. CDR1 is SGHTA, CDR2 FQGNSA, per germline. With V trimmed by 1 base and J by 4 bases, 4 bases remained unmatched. Here the CDR3 DNA reads TGTGCCAGCAGCTTAGAAAGGCGGGGGTACAATGAGCAGTTCTTC. Translation gives CASSLERRGYNEQFF.

The V gene is TRBV24-1, the J gene TRBJ2-7, with 9 bases aligning to TRBD1. Germline V gene data show CDR1 as KGHDR and CDR2 as SFDVKD. The CDR3 length is 17 residues. V lost 3 bases and J lost 1; bases outside the gene matches: 9. CDR3 DNA: TGTGCCACCAGTGATCCGTCCCGACAGGGGGATTCCTACGAGCAGTACTTC. Protein product: CATSDPSRQGDSYEQYF.

This chain links TRBV28 with TRBJ2-3; D is unclear. The germline V gene encodes CDR1 MDHEN and CDR2 SYDVKM. The CDR3 loop spans 14 amino acids. V lost 7 bases to trimming and J lost 3 bases, with 14 bases between them. The CDR3 DNA follows: TGTGCCAGCACCCAACTGAGGCGGACAGATACGCAGTATTTT. Its protein product is CASTQLRRTDTQYF.

V gene TRBV7-8 combines with J gene TRBJ2-7, with 12 bases fitting TRBD1. Germline CDR1 is SGHVS and CDR2 is FQNEAQ. The CDR3 has 16 residues. J was trimmed by 3 bases and V by 6 bases; bases with no gene match: 9. The CDR3 DNA reads as TGTGCCAGCAGACCTGGGACAGGGGGCAGTGACTACGAGCAGTACTTC. Translating gives CASRPGTGGSDYEQYF.

The gene calls are TRBV6-2 or TRBV6-3 and TRBJ2-7; D is possibly TRBD1 (5 bases). The CDR3 is 17 amino acids. Germline-derived CDR1 and CDR2 are MNHEY and SVGEGT. With 2 bases removed from V and 3 bases from J, the gap between germline ends came to 20 bases. CDR3 coding DNA: TGTGCCAGCAGTTACATCAGAGAAGCGCGACAGATCTACGAGCAGTACTTC. It specifies CASSYIREARQIYEQYF.

In this sample, this clone turned up once. V and J are TRBV11-2 and TRBJ2-2; D is possibly TRBD1 (5 bases). CDR3 length: 17 amino acids. Trimming removed 0 bases at V and 1 base at J, with 12 bases between. In germline, CDR1 is SGHAT, CDR2 FQNNGV. The CDR3: CASSLDSNRMNTGELFF. CDR3 nucleotide sequence: TGTGCCAGCAGCTTAGATTCGAACAGGATGAACACCGGGGAGCTGTTTTTT.

The gene calls are TRBV7-8 and TRBJ1-3, with 9 nucleotides matching TRBD1. The CDR3 sequence is 16 residues long. The J segment lost 2 bases and the V segment lost 5 bases, leaving 7 bases of the junction unmatched. The germline V gene encodes CDR1 SGHVS and CDR2 FQNEAQ. CDR3 DNA: TGTGCCAGCAGCCGGGACAGGGTAGCGACTGGAAACACCATATATTTT. It yields the protein CASSRDRVATGNTIYF.

This chain joins TRBV2 and TRBJ2-4; D ambiguous. The CDR3 runs 15 residues. V lost 4 bases and J lost 2, with 12 bases in between. Per germline, CDR1 SNHLY and CDR2 FYNNEI. Written as DNA, the CDR3 is TGTGCCAGCAGTGCGCGCTTTTTAACCAAAAACATTCAGTACTTC. Protein sequence: CASSARFLTKNIQYF.

This rearrangement joins TRBV19 to TRBJ1-2, with 7 nucleotides matching TRBD1. CDR1 is LNHDA and CDR2 is SQIVND in the germline V gene (reference sequence). The ends lost 5 bases at V and 7 bases at J; junction bases unmatched: 10. The CDR3 has 14 amino acids. CDR3 amino acids: CASSPGRDRAGYTF. As DNA, the CDR3 is TGTGCCAGTAGTCCAGGTCGTGACAGGGCTGGCTACACCTTC.

The rearrangement joins TRBV19 to TRBJ1-4; TRBD1 matches 10 bases. The germline V gene has CDR1 LNHDA and CDR2 SQIVND (reference sequence). The CDR3 loop spans 16 amino acids. The V and J ends lost 5 bases and 8 bases, in that order; junction bases with no gene match: 11. CDR3 amino acids: CASSLQTGGNAEKLFF. DNA of the CDR3: TGTGCCAGTAGTCTCCAGACAGGGGGCAACGCCGAAAAACTGTTTTTT. The full variable domain, its missing parts supplied by reference TRBV19 and TRBJ1-4, is DGGITQSPKYLFRKEGQNVTLSCEQNLNHDAMYWYRQDPGQGLRLIYYSQIVNDFQKGDIAEGYSVSREKKESFPLTVTSAQKNPTAFYLCASSLQTGGNAEKLFFGSGTQLSVL.

The V call is TRBV30, the J call TRBJ1-1, with D maybe TRBD1 (5 bases). Germline CDR1 GTSNPN, CDR2 SVGIG (reference sequence). This CDR3 comprises 14 residues. The germline V and J ends were trimmed by 5 bases and 5 bases, with 18 bases remaining between them. The CDR3 region is CAWWLGRKGTEAFF. The CDR3, as DNA: TGTGCCTGGTGGCTCGGACGGAAGGGGACTGAAGCTTTCTTT.

This clone has only one observation. V usage is TRBV7-3 and J usage is TRBJ2-2; D possibly corresponds to TRBD2 (5 bases). Trimming cost V 1 base and J 3 bases, with 15 bases left between them. CDR3 length: 17 residues. The V gene's germline CDR1 is SGHTA and CDR2 FQGTGA. The CDR3 bases are TGTGCCAGCAGCTTAAACCCCCCCGGGATGGACACCGGGGAGCTGTTTTTT. It translates to CASSLNPPGMDTGELFF.